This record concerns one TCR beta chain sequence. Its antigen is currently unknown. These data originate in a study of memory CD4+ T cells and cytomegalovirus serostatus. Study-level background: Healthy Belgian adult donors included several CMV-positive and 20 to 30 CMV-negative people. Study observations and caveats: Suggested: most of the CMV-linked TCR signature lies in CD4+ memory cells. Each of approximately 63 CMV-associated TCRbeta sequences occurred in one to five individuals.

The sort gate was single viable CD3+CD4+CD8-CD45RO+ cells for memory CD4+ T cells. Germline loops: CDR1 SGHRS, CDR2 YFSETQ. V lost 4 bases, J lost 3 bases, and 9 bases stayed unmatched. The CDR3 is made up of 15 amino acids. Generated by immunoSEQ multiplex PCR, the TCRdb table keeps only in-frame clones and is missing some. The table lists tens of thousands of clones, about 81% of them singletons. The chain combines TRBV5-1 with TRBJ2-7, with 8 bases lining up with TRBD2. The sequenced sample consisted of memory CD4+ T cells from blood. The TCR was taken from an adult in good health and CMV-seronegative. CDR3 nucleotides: TGCGCCAGCAGCCCTGATACTAGCGGACTCTACGAGCAGTACTTC. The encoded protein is CASSPDTSGLYEQYF.